These 9 T cell receptor beta chains were sequenced from one sample in a study of T cell responses to AZD1222 COVID-19 vaccine (dated by TCRdb to 2020 to 2023). Library preparation employed the immunoSEQ multiplex PCR assay. What TCRdb holds here is the immuneACCESS table cut down to in-frame rearrangements. Part of the clones is not present; checked against another copy, under half of the missing clones reflect an unresolved V gene, and the others are unexplained. This sample holds 85,000 to 130,000 clones; 85% to 90% were observed only once. The ten largest make up 16% of the sample. Taken with the paper, the label for time point translates to: baseline before first vaccination. Specimen: peripheral blood, collected on day 0 of AZD1222 vaccination. Source of these receptors: an adult in good health.

This clone was seen more than once but under ten times. The J gene is TRBJ2-3, the V gene TRBV6-1; 7 bases are shared with TRBD2. The CDR3 sequence is 12 residues long. Trimming took 2 bases from V and 14 from J; bases not matched to a gene: 7. Germline V lookup: CDR1 MNHNS, CDR2 SASEGT. CDR3 loop: CASSETRERVYF. Here the CDR3 DNA reads TGTGCCAGCAGTGAAACGCGGGAGCGGGTGTATTTT.

V usage is TRBV12-3 or TRBV12-4 and J usage is TRBJ2-2; no firm D call. The length of the CDR3 is 13 residues. Trimming stripped 3 bases from V and 7 bases from J, with 9 bases between. CDR3 in amino acids: CASSFRINGELFF. For the CDR3, the DNA is TGTGCCAGCAGTTTTCGGATCAACGGGGAGCTGTTTTTT.

This clone was picked up a small number of times. The chain is built from TRBV3-1 (or the pseudogene TRBV3-2) and TRBJ2-5, with D hard to call. The V end was cut by 4 bases, the J end by 5 bases, with 5 bases between. CDR3 length equals 11 residues. Looked up from germline, CDR1 is LGHDT and CDR2 is YNNKEL (reference sequence). The CDR3 spells CASSRLETQYF. The CDR3 DNA reads TGTGCCAGCAGCCGATTGGAGACCCAGTACTTC.

The gene calls are TRBV30 and TRBJ1-1, with D possibly TRBD1 on 5 matching bases. V shed 1 base and J shed 4 bases, with 16 bases lying between them. CDR3 size: 15 residues. In germline, CDR1 is GTSNPN, CDR2 SVGIG (reference sequence). The CDR3 here is CAWSAPADSFTEAFF. The CDR3 region has the DNA TGTGCCTGGAGTGCACCTGCCGACAGTTTCACTGAAGCTTTCTTT.

J is TRBJ2-5 and V is TRBV6-5, with D possibly being TRBD1 or TRBD2 (5 bases each). Trimming shortened V by 0 bases and J by 5 bases, and 13 bases separated the two germline ends. The CDR3 consists of 15 residues. From germline, CDR1 is MNHEY and CDR2 SVGAGI. CDR3 nucleotides: TGTGCCAGCAGTTACTCGGGGACGTCAAGGGAGACCCAGTACTTC. Encoded protein: CASSYSGTSRETQYF.

V is TRBV19 and J is TRBJ1-5; TRBD1 agrees at 8 bases. CDR1 and CDR2 from the germline V gene are LNHDA and SQIVND (reference sequence). Trimming at V came to 6 bases and at J to 5 bases, leaving 21 bases not matched to a gene. The CDR3 sequence is 19 residues long. CDR3 sequence reads: CASRLTIGEFGQGYQPQHF. The CDR3 coding sequence is TGTGCCAGTAGACTAACTATTGGCGAGTTCGGACAGGGTTATCAGCCCCAGCATTTT.

About this clone: Germline is not matched at one junction end, which may reflect a read error. J is TRBJ2-3 and V is TRBV9; 12 bases fit TRBD2. The CDR3 is made up of 14 amino acids. Germline loops: CDR1 SGDLS, CDR2 YYNGEE. The CDR3, as DNA: TGTGCCAGCAGCGTCGATTCAACTAGCGGGAGGCTCCGTTTT. It codes for CASSVDSTSGRLRF.

The rearrangement uses TRBV28 and TRBJ2-2; 10 nucleotides align to TRBD2. CDR1 and CDR2 from the germline V gene are MDHEN and SYDVKM. J was trimmed by 2 bases and V by 1 base; bases with no gene match: 4. This CDR3 spans 17 amino acids. This chain's CDR3 is CASSLLSSGSNTGELFF. As DNA, the CDR3 is TGTGCCAGCAGTTTATTGTCTAGCGGGAGTAACACCGGGGAGCTGTTTTTT.

The chain couples TRBV5-5 to TRBJ1-5; D not certain. Looked up from germline, CDR1 is SGHKS and CDR2 is YYEKEE (reference sequence). Trimming shortened V by 2 bases and J by 5 bases, and 11 bases separated the two germline ends. The CDR3 has 14 residues. The CDR3, as DNA: TGTGCCAGCAGCTTCGGTGGTTCCGATCAGCCCCAGCATTTT. It yields the protein CASSFGGSDQPQHF.